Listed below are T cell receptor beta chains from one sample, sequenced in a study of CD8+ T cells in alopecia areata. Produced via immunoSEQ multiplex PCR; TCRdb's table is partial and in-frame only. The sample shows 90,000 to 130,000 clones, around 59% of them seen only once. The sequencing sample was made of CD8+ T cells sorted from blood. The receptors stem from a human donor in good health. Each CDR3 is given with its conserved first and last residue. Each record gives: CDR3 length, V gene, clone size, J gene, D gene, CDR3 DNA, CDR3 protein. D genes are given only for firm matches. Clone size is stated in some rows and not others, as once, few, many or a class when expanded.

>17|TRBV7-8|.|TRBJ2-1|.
TGTGCCAGCAGCTTAGTCCCGGCCCTAGCACCGTACAATGAGCAGTTCTTC
CASSLVPALAPYNEQFF
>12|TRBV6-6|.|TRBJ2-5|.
TGTGCCAGCACTCAGCTGGGGGGGACCCAGTACTTC
CASTQLGGTQYF
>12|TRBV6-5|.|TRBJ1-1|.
TGTGCCGTTGGCGGGCCCTACACTGAAGCTTTCTTT
CAVGGPYTEAFF
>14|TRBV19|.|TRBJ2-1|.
TGTGCCAGTAGTATTCCTGACGGCCCGGAGGAGCAGTTCTTC
CASSIPDGPEEQFF
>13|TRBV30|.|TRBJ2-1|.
TGTGCCTGGAGTACAGGGTCCTACAATGAGCAGTTCTTC
CAWSTGSYNEQFF
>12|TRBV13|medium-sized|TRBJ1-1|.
TGTGCCAGCACCCTCGCCGGCCTAGGCGCTTTCTTT
CASTLAGLGAFF
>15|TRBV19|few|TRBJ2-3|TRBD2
TGTGCCAGTAGTATAGCTAGCGGATACACAGATACGCAGTATTTT
CASSIASGYTDTQYF
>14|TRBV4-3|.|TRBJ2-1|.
TGCGCCAGCAGCCGATTAGGGGGGGTCAATGAGCAGTTCTTC
CASSRLGGVNEQFF
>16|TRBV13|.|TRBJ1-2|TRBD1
TGTGCCAGCAGCTTAGCCCGCGGACAGGGGTACTATGGCTACACCTTC
CASSLARGQGYYGYTF
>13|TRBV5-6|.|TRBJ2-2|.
TGTGCCAGCAGCTTCAGGTCCACCGGGGAGCTGTTTTTT
CASSFRSTGELFF
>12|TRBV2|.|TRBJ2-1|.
TGTGCCAGCAGTGAGGGGAACAATGAGCAGTTCTTC
CASSEGNNEQFF
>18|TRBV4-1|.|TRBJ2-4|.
TGCGCCAGCAGCCACCAAGGGGGGGGCTTCATAGCCAAAAACATTCAGTACTTC
CASSHQGGGFIAKNIQYF
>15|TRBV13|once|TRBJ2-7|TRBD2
TGTGCCAGCAGCCCCGGACTAGCGGGCTCCTACGAGCAGTACTTC
CASSPGLAGSYEQYF
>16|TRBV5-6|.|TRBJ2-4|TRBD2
TGTGCCAGCAGCTTGGCTAGCGGGGTTGCTTTTGACATTCAGTACTTC
CASSLASGVAFDIQYF
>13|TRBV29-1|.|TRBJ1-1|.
TGCAGCGCCTACAGGGTAAGGGGCACTGAAGCTTTCTTT
CSAYRVRGTEAFF
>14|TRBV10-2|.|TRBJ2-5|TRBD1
TGTGCCATCAGTGACGTAGGACAGGGCGAGACCCAGTACTTC
CAISDVGQGETQYF
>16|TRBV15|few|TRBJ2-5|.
TGTGCCACCAGCAGAGATAGGGGCCGCTACCAAGAGACCCAGTACTTC
CATSRDRGRYQETQYF
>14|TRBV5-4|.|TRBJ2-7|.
TGTGCCAGCAGCTTTGGGGTAGAGTCCTACGAGCAGTACTTC
CASSFGVESYEQYF
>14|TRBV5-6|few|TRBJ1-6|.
TGTGCCAGCAGCTTGTTCGGGCCGGCGCCACCCCTCCACTTT
CASSLFGPAPPLHF
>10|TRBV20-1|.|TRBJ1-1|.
TGCAGTGCTAGAGATGGTGGGGCTTTCTTT
CSARDGGAFF
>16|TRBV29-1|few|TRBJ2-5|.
TGCAGCGTTGCCCCTCCAGGCGGCATGACCCAAGAGACCCAGTACTTC
CSVAPPGGMTQETQYF
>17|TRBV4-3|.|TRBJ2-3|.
TGCGCCAGCAGCCAAGATGTCCCGGGACAAAGCACAGATACGCAGTATTTT
CASSQDVPGQSTDTQYF
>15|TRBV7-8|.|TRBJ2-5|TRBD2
TGTGCCAGCAGCGGGACTAGCGGGGGGCAAGAGACCCAGTACTTC
CASSGTSGGQETQYF
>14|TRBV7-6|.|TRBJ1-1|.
TGTGCCAGCAGCTCCGCAGGGAGCAGCACTGAAGCTTTCTTT
CASSSAGSSTEAFF
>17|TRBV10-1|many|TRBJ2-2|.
TGCGCCAGCAGGGGGCCAGGGCGCAACCCGGACACCGGGGAGCTGTTTTTT
CASRGPGRNPDTGELFF
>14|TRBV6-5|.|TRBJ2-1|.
TGTGCCAGCAGTTACTCACGAGGGGCCAATGAGCAGTTCTTC
CASSYSRGANEQFF
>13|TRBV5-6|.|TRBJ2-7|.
TGTGCCAGCAGCTGGGGGGCCGGGAGCGAGCAGTACTTC
CASSWGAGSEQYF
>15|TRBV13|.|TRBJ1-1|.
TGTGCCAGCAGCTCCCGGACAGAGGGGAACACTGAAGCTTTCTTT
CASSSRTEGNTEAFF
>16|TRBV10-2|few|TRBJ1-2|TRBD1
TGCGCCAGCAGTGAGTCTATGCAGGGGGCAATATCTGGCTACACCTTC
CASSESMQGAISGYTF
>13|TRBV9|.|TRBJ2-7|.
TGTGCCAGCAGCGCCCCGGAAGCCTACGAGCAGTACTTC
CASSAPEAYEQYF
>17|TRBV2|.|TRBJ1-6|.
TGTGCCAGCAGTGAGTCGGGGGGGAACTCCTATAATTCACCCCTCCACTTT
CASSESGGNSYNSPLHF
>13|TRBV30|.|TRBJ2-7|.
TGTGCCTGGAGTGTATCGGGTTCTTACGAGCAGTACTTC
CAWSVSGSYEQYF
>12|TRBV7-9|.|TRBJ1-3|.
TGTGCCAGCACCCCGTCAGGAAACACCATATATTTT
CASTPSGNTIYF
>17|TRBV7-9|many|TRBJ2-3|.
TGTGCCAGCAGCTTAGTGGGCGTGACGGAGGACACAGATACGCAGTATTTT
CASSLVGVTEDTDTQYF
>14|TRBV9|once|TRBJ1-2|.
TGTGCCAGCAGCGTAGCGGCAGGGCCCTATGGCTACACCTTC
CASSVAAGPYGYTF